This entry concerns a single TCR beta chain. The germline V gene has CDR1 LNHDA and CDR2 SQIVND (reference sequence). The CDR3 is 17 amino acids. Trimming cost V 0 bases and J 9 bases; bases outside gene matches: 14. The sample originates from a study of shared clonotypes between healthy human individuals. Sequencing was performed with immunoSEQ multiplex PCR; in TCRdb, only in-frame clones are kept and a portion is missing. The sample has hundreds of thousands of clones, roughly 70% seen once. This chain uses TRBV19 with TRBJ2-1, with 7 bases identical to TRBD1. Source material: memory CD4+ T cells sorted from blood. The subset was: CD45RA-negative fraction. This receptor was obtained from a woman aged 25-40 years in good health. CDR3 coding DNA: TGTGCCAGTAGTATAGATATAACCACAGGGGCGCTGGGTGAGCAGTTCTTC. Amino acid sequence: CASSIDITTGALGEQFF.